The 17 T cell receptor beta chains in this list originate from one sample, sequenced in a study of CD8 T cells in ankylosing spondylitis. TCRdb independently ran MiXCR on the 5' RACE reads; one entry per CDR3 protein. The repertoire holds 150,000 to 200,000 distinct CDR3 sequences, 15% to 20% seen once, with over 7.5% in the top ten. Source material: blood, either unsorted or a sorted T cell fraction (not recorded which). These TCRs come from a male donor with ankylosing spondylitis or in good health (not recorded which).

This clonotype was detected many times. This rearrangement joins TRBV6-1 to TRBJ1-5; D is uncertain. Per germline, CDR1 MNHNS and CDR2 SASEGT. This CDR3 contains 13 residues. V lost 5 bases to trimming and J lost 3 bases, with 8 bases between them. The CDR3 region is CASSSAPNQPQHF. CDR3 nucleotide sequence: TGTGCCAGCAGTAGCGCGCCCAATCAGCCCCAGCATTTT.

This clonotype was recorded at least ten times. This chain connects TRBV24-1 to TRBJ2-3, with a tentative D call TRBD2 (7 bases). Per the germline V gene, CDR1 is KGHDR and CDR2 is SFDVKD. There are 15 residues in the CDR3. V gave up 9 bases and J gave up 6 bases, with 21 bases separating them. The CDR3 loop reads CATSRGGETSDTQYF. The CDR3 DNA reads as TGTGCCACCTCAAGGGGGGGTGAGACCAGTGATACGCAGTATTTT.

The chain combines TRBV28 with TRBJ1-6; 7 bases are a match to TRBD1. This CDR3 region has 15 residues. V trimming: 6 bases; J trimming: 8 bases; junction bases outside the gene matches: 10. Germline loops: CDR1 MDHEN, CDR2 SYDVKM. CDR3 sequence (DNA): TGTGCCAGCAGCACACACAGGGGTAACGATTCACCCCTCCACTTT. It encodes CASSTHRGNDSPLHF.

This clonotype has at least ten counts. The chain carries TRBV6-5 and TRBJ2-7; D may be TRBD1 or TRBD2 (5 bases each). The CDR3 consists of 14 residues. V was cut by 9 bases and J by 2 bases, with 17 bases left in between. Germline loops: CDR1 MNHEY, CDR2 SVGAGI. CDR3 protein: CASSRRDGPYEQYF. In nucleotides, the CDR3 is TGTGCCAGTTCCCGACGGGACGGACCCTACGAGCAGTACTTC.

For this clonotype: An end of the junction differs from the germline gene, which may be a read error. V usage is TRBV7-2 and J usage is TRBJ1-2; TRBD1 agrees at 9 bases. Germline V CDR1 and CDR2: SGHTA, FQGNSA. This CDR3 contains 13 residues. CDR3 amino acids: CVSSLGTGHGYTF. In DNA form, the CDR3 reads TGTGTCAGCAGCTTAGGGACAGGGCATGGCTACACCTTC.

This clonotype was counted only a few times. The V call is TRBV29-1, the J call TRBJ2-1; D ambiguous. The V end was cut by 6 bases, the J end by 8 bases, with 11 bases between. This CDR3 comprises 11 residues. CDR1 is SQVTM, CDR2 ANQGSEA, per germline. The CDR3 is CSVQRGDEQFF. Here the CDR3 DNA reads TGCAGCGTACAGCGTGGGGATGAGCAGTTCTTC.

This clonotype was counted at least ten times. The rearrangement links TRBV27 to TRBJ2-7; D is unresolved. CDR1 MNHEY and CDR2 SMNVEV come from the germline V gene (reference sequence). V was pared by 9 bases and J by 3 bases, with 12 bases between. The CDR3 is 12 residues long. The CDR3 sequence: CASGKSGYEQYF. In nucleotides, the CDR3 is TGTGCCAGTGGCAAGTCGGGCTACGAGCAGTACTTC.

The chain's CDR3 is CASSETYLGEQYF. The DNA of the CDR3 is TGTGCCAGTAGTGAGACATATCTCGGCGAGCAGTACTTC. J is TRBJ2-7 and V is TRBV19; unclear D gene. The germline V and J ends were trimmed by 5 bases and 6 bases, with 14 bases remaining between them. The CDR3 length is 13 residues. The V gene's germline CDR1 is LNHDA and CDR2 SQIVND (reference sequence).

This clonotype has ten or more counts. The CDR3 DNA is TGCAGCGCTTATGGGGAAGCGGGAAAGAAGTACAATGAGCAGTTCTTC. Its translation: CSAYGEAGKKYNEQFF. The chain uses TRBV29-1 and TRBJ2-1, with TRBD2 matching over 7 bases. V shed 7 bases, J shed 4 bases, and the junction held 16 bases outside the gene matches. The CDR3 consists of 16 residues. Germline V gene data show CDR1 as SQVTM and CDR2 as ANQGSEA.

V is TRBV10-3 and J is TRBJ2-2; D not resolved. Germline CDR1 and CDR2: ENHRY and SYGVKD. The V end lost 3 bases, the J end lost 1 base, and 15 bases lay between the germline ends. CDR3 length equals 17 residues. CDR3 region: CAISDSKGMGNTGELFF. DNA of the CDR3: TGTGCCATCAGTGACTCGAAAGGAATGGGGAACACCGGGGAGCTGTTTTTT.

The V call is TRBV6-6, the J call TRBJ2-7, with 9 bases that match TRBD1. CDR3 length equals 14 residues. Looked up from germline, CDR1 is MNHNY and CDR2 is SVGAGI (reference sequence). J was trimmed by 7 bases and V by 6 bases; bases with no gene match: 10. In nucleotides, the CDR3 is TGTGCCAGCAGAAGCCGGGACAGGGCCCTAGAGCAGTACTTC. It yields the protein CASRSRDRALEQYF.

This clonotype was picked up many times. The CDR3 DNA reads TGCAGTGCTAGAGCCCGAGGTCCCCCAACTAATGAAAAACTGTTTTTT. Translation gives CSARARGPPTNEKLFF. The V and J genes are TRBV20-1 and TRBJ1-4; D remains unclear. The germline V gene encodes CDR1 DFQATT and CDR2 SNEGSKA (reference sequence). The CDR3 is 16 residues long. Between the trimmed V and J ends, which lost 1 base and 0 bases, there was a span of 12 bases.

In this sample, this clonotype turned up a few times. The CDR3 DNA sequence: TGTGCCAGCAGCCCGGACTCGAGCTCTGGAAACACCATATATTTT. Its translation is CASSPDSSSGNTIYF. The gene calls are TRBV12-3 or TRBV12-4 and TRBJ1-3; the D is unclear. The germline V and J ends were trimmed by 6 bases and 0 bases, with 12 bases remaining between them. CDR3 length: 15 amino acids.

The sample holds many counts of this clonotype. The gene calls are TRBV5-1 and TRBJ2-2, with a possible D match to TRBD2 (5 bases). The germline V gene encodes CDR1 SGHRS and CDR2 YFSETQ. The CDR3 is 16 residues long. V was trimmed by 0 bases and J by 3 bases, leaving 12 bases between them. CDR3 bases: TGCGCCAGCAGCTTGGTGAGGAACGGGGACACCGGGGAGCTGTTTTTT. Its protein is CASSLVRNGDTGELFF.

This clonotype appeared a few times. The chain is built from TRBV3-1 and TRBJ2-1; the D is unclear. Trimming left V 2 bases short and J 5 bases short, with 7 bases between. In germline, CDR1 is LGHDT, CDR2 YNNKEL (reference sequence). This CDR3 comprises 13 residues. The CDR3 spells CASSQSGDNEQFF. CDR3 nucleotide sequence: TGTGCCAGCAGCCAATCTGGGGACAATGAGCAGTTCTTC.

The chain uses TRBV29-1 and TRBJ1-4; 11 bases align to TRBD1. The CDR3 is made up of 19 amino acids. Germline-derived CDR1 and CDR2 are SQVTM and ANQGSEA. With V trimmed by 6 bases and J by 0 bases, 15 bases remained unmatched. The CDR3 region has the DNA TGCAGCGTCTCATTCCGGGACAGGGGGATAGTTGCAACTAATGAAAAACTGTTTTTT. It translates to CSVSFRDRGIVATNEKLFF.

Notes on this clonotype: A read error is likely, as this CDR3 ends without the conserved phenylalanine or tryptophan. The genes are TRBV14 and TRBJ2-3; D possibly corresponds to TRBD2 (5 bases). The CDR3 has 14 residues. CDR1 and CDR2 from the germline V gene are SGHDN and FVKESK. V lost 3 bases to trimming and J lost 4 bases, with 11 bases between them. The CDR3 loop reads CASSQASWADTQYY. The CDR3 DNA reads as TGTGCCAGCAGCCAGGCTAGCTGGGCAGATACGCAGTATTAT.